The T cell receptor beta chain under discussion was sequenced for a study of regulatory T cells in long-lasting Graves disease. Regarding the study as a whole: TCR diversity was lower in persistent than newly diagnosed Graves' disease.

Regarding time point: newly diagnosed GD, antithyroid drugs for less than 3 months. From RNA extracted from PBMCs, the TCR library was made. Arm-PCR of CDR3 regions and iRepertoire HTBI primers were used to build TCR beta libraries. One entry per CDR3 protein, called by TCRdb with MiXCR from the multiplex PCR reads. The data contain hundreds of thousands of distinct CDR3 sequences, about 13% of them singletons. V lost 3 bases to trimming and J lost 7 bases, with 19 bases between them. Germline V lookup: CDR1 MNHNS, CDR2 SASEGT. This CDR3 has 16 amino acids. As regards this clonotype: Its specificity is not known.

These data were likewise used in another study, on T cells in Graves' hyperthyroidism and ophthalmopathy.

The chain is built from TRBV6-1 and TRBJ2-1; possibly TRBD1 for D (5 bases). The material was peripheral blood mononuclear cells (PBMCs), obtained at new diagnosis, from a patient treated with antithyroid drugs. The sequence was obtained from a man younger than 40 with Graves disease. CDR3 nucleotides: TGTGCCAGCAGTGATGTGCTCCATCCGAGACAGAATGAGCAGTTCTTC. Translated, it gives CASSDVLHPRQNEQFF.